The clone carrying this TCR beta chain was observed a single time. The sample originates from a study of blood T cell repertoires in COVID-19. About the study: Italy, Spain and the United States were the sources of the convalescent and acute COVID-19 samples. The cDNA or gDNA used as material had been derived from T cells, B-cell-depleted T cells, or PBMCs.

Germline V lookup: CDR1 KGHDR, CDR2 SFDVKD. The CDR3 runs 15 residues. J gave up 6 bases and V 3 bases, and 5 bases lay outside the gene matches. In the original workflow: Amplification of reference gene primers was used by the study to estimate nucleated cell counts. Produced via immunoSEQ multiplex PCR; TCRdb's table is partial and in-frame only. V and J calls and clone size are as listed in that table; D and trimming were resolved from the DNA. Here the sample spans approximately 250,000 clones, approximately 90% being singletons. The sample comprised peripheral blood. This clonotype was obtained from a young man with active or convalescent COVID-19. The V and J genes are TRBV24-1 and TRBJ2-1, with 9 bases that match TRBD1. The CDR3 coding sequence is TGTGCCACCAGTGATACTACAGGGGGCATCAATGAGCAGTTCTTC. Protein: CATSDTTGGINEQFF.